The 19 T cell receptor beta chains reported below all come from one sample, sequenced in a study of blood T cell repertoires in COVID-19. Assay: immunoSEQ multiplex PCR; the TCRdb copy retains only in-frame clones and omits some. Here the sample spans 180,000 or so clones, approximately 88% being singletons. The sequenced sample was PBMCs or T cells enriched from blood (not recorded which). Every receptor here comes from a woman in her sixties who had recovered from COVID-19.

V usage is TRBV5-1 and J usage is TRBJ1-1, with D maybe TRBD1 (5 bases). This CDR3 is 12 amino acids long. Germline CDR1 reads SGHRS; CDR2 reads YFSETQ. The V gene lost 3 bases and the J gene lost 7 bases, with 10 bases spanning the gap. CDR3 sequence reads: CASSSQGLEAFF. CDR3 bases: TGCGCCAGCAGCTCCCAGGGTCTTGAAGCTTTCTTT.

V gene TRBV5-6 combines with J gene TRBJ2-5; D may be TRBD1 (6 bases). Trimming took 5 bases from V and 5 from J, leaving 10 bases between them. The CDR3 has 12 residues. CDR1 is SGHDT, CDR2 YYEEEE, per germline. The CDR3 nucleotides read TGTGCCAGCAGTAGGGGGTTGGAGACCCAGTACTTC. Translating gives CASSRGLETQYF.

This clone was seen only once. This chain connects TRBV4-1 to TRBJ1-4; 9 nucleotides match TRBD1. Germline V gene sequence: CDR1 MGHRA, CDR2 YSYEKL. The CDR3 consists of 15 residues. V shed 3 bases, J shed 7 bases, and the junction held 6 bases outside the gene matches. This CDR3 reads CASSQAGTGSEKLFF. The CDR3 DNA reads as TGCGCCAGCAGCCAGGCCGGGACAGGGAGTGAAAAACTGTTTTTT.

The chain combines TRBV7-9 with TRBJ1-2; D unclear. V shed 4 bases and J shed 11 bases, with 17 bases lying between them. The CDR3 length is 13 residues. Germline loops: CDR1 SEHNR, CDR2 FQNEAQ (reference sequence). The CDR3 sequence: CASSSDRSGRYTF. The DNA of the CDR3 is TGTGCCAGCAGCTCCGACCGTTCCGGGAGGTACACCTTC.

The genes are TRBV28 and TRBJ1-4, with 10 bases that match TRBD1. V gave up 6 bases and J gave up 6 bases; unmatched junction bases: 7. CDR3 length equals 15 residues. The germline V gene encodes CDR1 MDHEN and CDR2 SYDVKM. CDR3 coding DNA: TGTGCCAGCAGACGACAGGGGGCAGGGGATGAAAAACTGTTTTTT. Protein: CASRRQGAGDEKLFF.

The V gene is TRBV7-3, the J gene TRBJ2-1; TRBD2 matches 10 bases. The CDR3 spans 15 residues. Looked up from germline, CDR1 is SGHTA and CDR2 is FQGTGA. The J segment lost 7 bases and the V segment lost 5 bases, leaving 8 bases of the junction unmatched. CDR3 residues: CASSPNSGGRNEQFF. CDR3 sequence (DNA): TGTGCCAGCAGCCCAAATAGCGGGGGGCGAAATGAGCAGTTCTTC.

In nucleotides, the CDR3 is TGTGCCAGCGAGGGAGCAGGGGGCTTCGTCTCCCAGTATTTT. This sequence encodes CASEGAGGFVSQYF. This chain uses TRBV6-5 with TRBJ2-3; 8 bases match TRBD1. CDR1 and CDR2 (germline): MNHEY, SVGAGI. Germline trimming cut 8 bases from V and 12 bases from J; bases unmatched to any gene: 16. The CDR3 contains 14 residues.

This clone was recorded only once. V and J are TRBV5-1 and TRBJ2-5; D is ambiguous. CDR1 SGHRS and CDR2 YFSETQ come from the germline V gene. Trimming took 0 bases from V and 5 from J, leaving 5 bases between them. The CDR3 runs to 12 residues. The CDR3 DNA reads TGCGCCAGCAGCTTGGAGCTGGAGACCCAGTACTTC. Its translation is CASSLELETQYF.

The V call is TRBV7-3, the J call TRBJ2-5; TRBD2 matches at 7 bases. The CDR3 consists of 15 residues. The germline gives CDR1 SGHTA, CDR2 FQGTGA. V lost 1 base and J lost 5; bases outside the gene matches: 7. The CDR3 DNA sequence: TGTGCCAGCAGCTTAAATCAGGCGGGAGCGGAGACCCAGTACTTC. The encoded protein is CASSLNQAGAETQYF. The whole variable domain, filled in from reference TRBV7-3 and TRBJ2-5, reads GAGVSQTPSNKVTEKGKYVELRCDPISGHTALYWYRQSLGQGPEFLIYFQGTGAADDSGLPNDRFFAVRPEGSVSTLKIQRTERGDSAVYLCASSLNQAGAETQYFGPGTRLLVL.

This rearrangement joins TRBV2 to TRBJ1-2; no firm D call. This CDR3 region has 14 residues. The ends were cut back, 4 bases at V and 1 base at J, with 10 bases in the middle. Per the germline V gene, CDR1 is SNHLY and CDR2 is FYNNEI. CDR3 nucleotide sequence: TGTGCCAGCAGTGGCCTCCACAGTAACTATGGCTACACCTTC. As protein: CASSGLHSNYGYTF.

The rearrangement links TRBV28 to TRBJ1-3; D perhaps matches TRBD1 (5 bases). The CDR3 has 15 amino acids. Germline loops: CDR1 MDHEN, CDR2 SYDVKM. V was shortened by 6 bases and J by 4 bases, with 16 bases between the two germline ends. For the CDR3, the DNA is TGTGCCAGCAGCCTGGGGCGGCCAGGGGGAAACACCATATATTTT. Its translation: CASSLGRPGGNTIYF.

This chain connects TRBV18 to TRBJ1-5; D is ambiguous. V was trimmed by 5 bases and J by 0 bases, leaving 5 bases between them. Germline CDR1 reads KGHSH; CDR2 reads LQKENI. This CDR3 region has 13 residues. DNA for the CDR3: TGTGCCAGCTCAGGAGATAGCAATCAGCCCCAGCATTTT. Amino acid sequence: CASSGDSNQPQHF.

In this sample, this clone turned up many times. One junction end disagrees with the germline gene, perhaps due to a read error. This chain connects TRBV5-1 to TRBJ2-1, with D perhaps matching TRBD2 (5 bases). The CDR3 has 16 residues. Germline CDR1 SGHRS, CDR2 YFSETQ. The CDR3 is CASSLAVTTGYDEQFF. The CDR3 DNA reads TGCGCCAGCAGCTTGGCAGTGACTACGGGCTACGATGAGCAGTTCTTC.

The chain links TRBV18 to TRBJ1-1, with D unresolved. Deletions cut 2 bases from V and 6 bases from J, with 16 bases between. Germline V gene data show CDR1 as KGHSH and CDR2 as LQKENI. The CDR3 has 15 amino acids. CDR3 amino acids: CASSPERVEFAEAFF. CDR3 nucleotide sequence: TGTGCCAGCTCACCAGAGAGGGTAGAGTTTGCTGAAGCTTTCTTT.

The rearrangement uses TRBV2 and TRBJ2-3; 8 positions match TRBD1. The ends lost 3 bases at V and 4 bases at J; junction bases unmatched: 6. CDR1 and CDR2 from the germline V gene are SNHLY and FYNNEI. The length of the CDR3 is 15 residues. As DNA, the CDR3 is TGTGCCAGCAGTGACTTCGGGACAGGCTCAGATACGCAGTATTTT. Protein sequence: CASSDFGTGSDTQYF.

The V gene is TRBV6-5, the J gene TRBJ1-4; D unresolved. The V gene's germline CDR1 is MNHEY and CDR2 SVGAGI. The V and J ends lost 6 bases and 4 bases respectively, with 9 bases between them. The CDR3 has 13 residues. The CDR3 loop is CASRGSVNEKLFF. The CDR3 region has the DNA TGTGCCAGCAGGGGGAGTGTTAATGAAAAACTGTTTTTT.

This chain joins TRBV4-1 and TRBJ2-7, with D possibly being TRBD1 (7 bases). The length of the CDR3 is 16 residues. The germline V and J ends were trimmed by 3 bases and 0 bases, with 15 bases remaining between them. Germline lookup yields CDR1 MGHRA and CDR2 YSYEKL. CDR3 in amino acids: CASSQAGQIGSYEQYF. In nucleotides, the CDR3 is TGCGCCAGCAGCCAGGCGGGACAGATTGGCTCCTACGAGCAGTACTTC.

The chain joins TRBV9 to TRBJ1-5; TRBD1 might be the D (5 bases). Germline lookup yields CDR1 SGDLS and CDR2 YYNGEE. The CDR3 is made up of 15 amino acids. Trimming left V 7 bases short and J 1 base short, with 15 bases between. The CDR3 nucleotides read TGTGCCAGCGGCCTGGGGCCAACAAGCAATCAGCCCCAGCATTTT. It yields the protein CASGLGPTSNQPQHF.

This chain joins TRBV12-3 or TRBV12-4 and TRBJ1-6; the D gene is possibly TRBD1 (6 bases). V gave up 6 bases and J gave up 17 bases, with 20 bases separating them. The CDR3 is made up of 13 amino acids. Here the CDR3 reads CASSQNSGVGVHF. The CDR3 nucleotides read TGTGCCAGCAGCCAAAATTCAGGGGTTGGGGTCCACTTT.